The T cell receptor (beta chain) described here comes from a study of regulatory T cells in long-lasting Graves disease. Study-wide findings and caveats: Newly diagnosed patients shared more than 750 public clonotypes; persistent patients shared around 2,500. Authors noted too few samples as a limitation.

The CDR3 sequence is 13 residues long. The V end was cut by 2 bases, the J end by 5 bases, with 7 bases between. Looked up from germline, CDR1 is GTSNPN and CDR2 is SVGIG (reference sequence). Documented time point: newly diagnosed GD, antithyroid drugs for less than 3 months. After RNA was extracted from PBMCs, the TCR library was made from it. iRepertoire HTBI primers and Arm-PCR of CDR3 regions built TCR beta libraries. TCRdb re-called the multiplex PCR reads with MiXCR, one entry per CDR3 protein. The sample yields 400,000 to 500,000 distinct CDR3 sequences, 16% seen once. This clonotype was observed a few times. Its antigen is unknown. The same data also went into a second study, on T cells in Graves' hyperthyroidism and ophthalmopathy. That paper states: Across 18 months, stable Graves' hyperthyroidism was marked by no progression to ophthalmopathy. Patients having uncontrolled infection, another autoimmune disease, pregnancy or lactation were not included.

Sequencing was performed on peripheral blood mononuclear cells (PBMCs), taken at new diagnosis, from a patient treated with antithyroid drugs. The receptor was derived from a woman under 40 with Graves disease. This rearrangement joins TRBV30 to TRBJ1-6; D not certain. CDR3 DNA: TGTGCCTGGAGTTTACAAAATAATTCACCCCTCCACTTT. It encodes CAWSLQNNSPLHF. The complete variable domain, with remaining parts taken from reference TRBV30 and TRBJ1-6, reads SQTIHQWPATLVQPVGSPLSLECTVEGTSNPNLYWYRQAAGRGLQLLFYSVGIGQISSEVPQNLSASRPQDRQFILSSKKLLLSDSGFYLCAWSLQNNSPLHFGNGTRLTVT.